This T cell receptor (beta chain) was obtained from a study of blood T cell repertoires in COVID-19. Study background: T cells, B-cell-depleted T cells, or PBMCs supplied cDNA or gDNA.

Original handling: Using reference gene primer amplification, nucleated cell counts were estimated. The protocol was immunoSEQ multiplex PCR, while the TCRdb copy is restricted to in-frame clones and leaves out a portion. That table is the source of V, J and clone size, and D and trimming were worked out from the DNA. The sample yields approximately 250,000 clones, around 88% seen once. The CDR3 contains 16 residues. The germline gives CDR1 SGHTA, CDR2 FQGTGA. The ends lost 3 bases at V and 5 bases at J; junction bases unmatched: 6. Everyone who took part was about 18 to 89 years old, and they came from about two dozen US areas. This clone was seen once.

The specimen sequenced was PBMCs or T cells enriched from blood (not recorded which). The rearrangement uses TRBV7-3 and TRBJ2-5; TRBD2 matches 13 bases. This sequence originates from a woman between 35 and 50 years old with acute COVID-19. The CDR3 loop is CASSLGTSGILETQYF. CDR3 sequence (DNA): TGTGCCAGCAGCTTGGGGACTAGCGGGATATTGGAGACCCAGTACTTC.